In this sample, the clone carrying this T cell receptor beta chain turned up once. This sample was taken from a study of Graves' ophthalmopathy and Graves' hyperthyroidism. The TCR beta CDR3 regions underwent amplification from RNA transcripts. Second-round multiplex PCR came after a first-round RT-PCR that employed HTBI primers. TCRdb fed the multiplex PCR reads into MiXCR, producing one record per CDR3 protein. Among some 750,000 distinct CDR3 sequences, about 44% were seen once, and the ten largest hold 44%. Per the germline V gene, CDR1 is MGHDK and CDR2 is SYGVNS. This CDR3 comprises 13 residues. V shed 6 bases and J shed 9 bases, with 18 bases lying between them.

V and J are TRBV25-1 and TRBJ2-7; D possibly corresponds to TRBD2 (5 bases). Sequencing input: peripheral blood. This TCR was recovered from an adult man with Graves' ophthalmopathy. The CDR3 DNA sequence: TGTGCCAGCAGCCTCGGGGATCGGGCGGTGCAGTACTTC. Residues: CASSLGDRAVQYF.